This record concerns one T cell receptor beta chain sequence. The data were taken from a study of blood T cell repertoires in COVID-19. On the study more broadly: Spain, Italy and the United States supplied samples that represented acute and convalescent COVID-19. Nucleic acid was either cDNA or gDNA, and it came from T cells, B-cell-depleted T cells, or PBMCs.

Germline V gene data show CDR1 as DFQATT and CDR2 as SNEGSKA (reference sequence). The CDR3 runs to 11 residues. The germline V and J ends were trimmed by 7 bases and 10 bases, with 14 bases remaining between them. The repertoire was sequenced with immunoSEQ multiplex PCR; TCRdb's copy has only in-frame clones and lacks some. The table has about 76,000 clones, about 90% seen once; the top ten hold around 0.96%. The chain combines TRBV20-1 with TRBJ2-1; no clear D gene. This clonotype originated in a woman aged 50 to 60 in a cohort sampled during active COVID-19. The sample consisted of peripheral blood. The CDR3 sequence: CSVSLWPEQFF. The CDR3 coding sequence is TGCAGTGTTAGCTTGTGGCCGGAGCAGTTCTTC.